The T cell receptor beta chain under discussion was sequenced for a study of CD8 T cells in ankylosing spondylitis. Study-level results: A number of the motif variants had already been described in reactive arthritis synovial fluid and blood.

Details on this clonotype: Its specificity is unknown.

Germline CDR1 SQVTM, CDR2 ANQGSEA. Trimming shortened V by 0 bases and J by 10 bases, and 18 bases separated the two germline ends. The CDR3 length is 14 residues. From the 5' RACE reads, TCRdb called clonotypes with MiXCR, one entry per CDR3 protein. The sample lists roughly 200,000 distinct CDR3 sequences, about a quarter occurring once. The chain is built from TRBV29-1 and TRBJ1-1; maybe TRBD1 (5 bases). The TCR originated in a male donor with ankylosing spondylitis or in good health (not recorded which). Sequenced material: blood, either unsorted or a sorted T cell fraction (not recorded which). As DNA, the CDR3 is TGCAGCGTTGAAGATTCACCGGGATCAGGGATAGCTTTCTTT. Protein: CSVEDSPGSGIAFF.